The present T cell receptor (beta chain) was sequenced within a study of blood T cell repertoires in COVID-19. Whole-study context: Sources were T cells, B-cell-depleted T cells, or PBMCs; the material itself was cDNA or gDNA.

The germline V gene encodes CDR1 MNHEY and CDR2 SVGEGT. The CDR3 totals 15 residues. Unmatched junction bases numbered 3, after V lost 4 bases and J lost 2 bases. Authors' processing steps: It was from reference gene primer amplification that nucleated cell counts were estimated. The assay was immunoSEQ multiplex PCR, and TCRdb's table has in-frame clones only and misses some. V and J calls and clone size are those listed in that table; D and trimming were worked out from the DNA. The profile shows about 150,000 clones, around 84% of them singletons. This clone was picked up one time. V and J are TRBV6-2 or TRBV6-3 and TRBJ1-2; TRBD1 agrees at 11 bases. The sequence derives from a human donor in a cohort sampled during active COVID-19. Source material: peripheral blood. The CDR3 coding sequence is TGTGCCAGCAGTTTCAGGACAGGGGGCAACTATGGCTACACCTTC. This translates into CASSFRTGGNYGYTF.